Below are 7 T cell receptor beta chains sequenced from a single sample in a study of shared clonotypes between healthy human individuals. Data came from immunoSEQ multiplex PCR; TCRdb stores just in-frame clones and leaves some out. Of about 660,000 clones listed, roughly 70% were seen once; the top ten hold about 1.7%. The sequencing sample was made of memory CD4+ T cells sorted from blood. Subset noted: CD45RA-negative fraction. The receptors were sampled from a woman between 25 and 40 years old in good health.

The chain has TRBV7-2 and TRBJ2-7; 10 bases map to TRBD2. The ends lost 3 bases at V and 0 bases at J; junction bases unmatched: 11. CDR3 size: 18 residues. CDR1 is SGHTA and CDR2 is FQGNSA in the germline V gene. The CDR3 region is CASSFKGVAGGRSYEQYF. The CDR3 region has the DNA TGTGCCAGCAGCTTCAAAGGGGTAGCGGGAGGACGCTCCTACGAGCAGTACTTC.

For the CDR3, the DNA is TGCGCCAGCAGCCTGACTAGCGGGACCTCCTACGAGCAGTACTTC. As protein: CASSLTSGTSYEQYF. The rearrangement joins TRBV5-1 to TRBJ2-7, with 11 bases aligning to TRBD2. The V gene end was trimmed by 4 bases and the J gene end by 0 bases; junction bases not matched to a gene: 3. The CDR3 has 15 residues. Germline V gene sequence: CDR1 SGHRS, CDR2 YFSETQ. Full variable domain (remainder filled in from reference TRBV5-1 and TRBJ2-7): KAGVTQTPRYLIKTRGQQVTLSCSPISGHRSVSWYQQTPGQGLQFLFEYFSETQRNKGNFPGRFSGRQFSNSRSEMNVSTLELGDSALYLCASSLTSGTSYEQYFGPGTRLTVT.

Of note for this clone: Different DNA sequences within this sample yield the same CDR3. The chain carries TRBV6-1 and TRBJ1-1; no reliable D call. Germline V gene lookup returns CDR1 MNHNS and CDR2 SASEGT. This CDR3 has 13 amino acids. Trimming pared 2 bases from V and 1 base from J, leaving 5 bases between. The CDR3 coding sequence is TGTGCCAGCAGTGAACCCGCGAACACTGAAGCTTTCTTT. This codes for CASSEPANTEAFF.

The rearrangement joins TRBV5-1 to TRBJ2-1, with D perhaps matching TRBD1 or TRBD2 (5 bases each). Germline V gene sequence: CDR1 SGHRS, CDR2 YFSETQ. The CDR3 contains 12 residues. Trimming took 8 bases from V and 7 from J, leaving 13 bases between them. The CDR3 DNA reads as TGCGCCAGAGGAGAGGGGAGAAATGAGCAGTTCTTC. This translates into CARGEGRNEQFF.

The V and J genes are TRBV18 and TRBJ2-1; no clear D. CDR1 is KGHSH, CDR2 LQKENI, per germline. V gave up 0 bases and J gave up 5 bases, with 11 bases separating them. The CDR3 sequence is 15 residues long. The CDR3 spells CASSPPSWQNNEQFF. As DNA, the CDR3 is TGTGCCAGCTCACCACCAAGCTGGCAGAACAATGAGCAGTTCTTC.

This clone was counted a single time. This chain connects TRBV5-1 to TRBJ2-2; 8 nucleotides agree with TRBD1. The CDR3 is 15 amino acids. Germline V gives CDR1 SGHRS, CDR2 YFSETQ. V gave up 1 base and J gave up 3 bases; unmatched junction bases: 2. DNA of the CDR3: TGCGCCAGCAGCTTGAAGACAGGGGACACCGGGGAGCTGTTTTTT. The encoded protein is CASSLKTGDTGELFF.

In this sample, this clone turned up once. The gene calls are TRBV5-4 and TRBJ2-7; D call uncertain. The CDR3 sequence is 11 residues long. With 3 bases removed from V and 6 bases from J, the gap between germline ends came to 7 bases. Germline V lookup: CDR1 SGHNT, CDR2 YYREEE (reference sequence). The CDR3 loop reads CASSSYSEQYF. In DNA, the CDR3 is TGTGCCAGCAGCTCCTACTCCGAGCAGTACTTC. Variable domain in full (rest from reference TRBV5-4 and TRBJ2-7): ETGVTQSPTHLIKTRGQQVTLRCSSQSGHNTVSWYQQALGQGPQFIFQYYREEENGRGNFPPRFSGLQFPNYSSELNVNALELDDSALYLCASSSYSEQYFGPGTRLTVT.